The 12 T cell receptor beta chains reported below all come from one sample, sequenced in a study of blood T cells in healthy people across ages. Then a second PCR, running about 6 to 12 cycles, was carried out with a sample-barcoded 5' primer and a J-beta primer mix. Each CDR3 protein gets one entry after TCRdb re-called the 5' RACE reads with MiXCR. The profile shows approximately 690,000 distinct CDR3 sequences, approximately 40% of them singletons. Source material: blood. These receptors were collected from an older man in good health.

This clonotype appeared a few times. The chain joins TRBV11-2 to TRBJ2-5, with TRBD1 identical over 11 bases. This CDR3 is 15 amino acids long. CDR1 is SGHAT and CDR2 is FQNNGV in the germline V gene. The V and J ends lost 5 bases and 4 bases, in that order; junction bases with no gene match: 6. The CDR3 DNA follows: TGTGCCAGCAGCCCGTCGGACAGGGGGCGAGAGACCCAGTACTTC. Its protein is CASSPSDRGRETQYF. The whole variable domain, remainder taken from reference TRBV11-2 and TRBJ2-5, is EAGVAQSPRYKIIEKRQSVAFWCNPISGHATLYWYQQILGQGPKLLIQFQNNGVVDDSQLPKDRFSAERLKGVDSTLKIQPAKLEDSAVYLCASSPSDRGRETQYFGPGTRLLVL.

The chain carries TRBV7-9 and TRBJ2-5; 13 nucleotides match TRBD2. The J segment lost 1 base and the V segment lost 5 bases, leaving 4 bases of the junction unmatched. This CDR3 is 16 amino acids long. Germline CDR1 is SEHNR and CDR2 is FQNEAQ (reference sequence). In nucleotides, the CDR3 is TGTGCCAGCAGCAGACGGACTAGCGGGAGCCAAGAGACCCAGTACTTC. Its protein is CASSRRTSGSQETQYF. Filled out from reference TRBV7-9 and TRBJ2-5, the complete variable domain reads DTGVSQNPRHKITKRGQNVTFRCDPISEHNRLYWYRQTLGQGPEFLTYFQNEAQLEKSRLLSDRFSAERPKGSFSTLEIQRTEQGDSAMYLCASSRRTSGSQETQYFGPGTRLLVL.

As for this clonotype: A read error may explain this, as a much larger clone is one base away. The chain uses TRBV29-1 and TRBJ2-7; 9 nucleotides match TRBD2. The CDR3 length is 18 residues. V shed 2 bases and J 7 bases; nucleotides not matched to a gene: 21. Per the germline V gene, CDR1 is SQVTM and CDR2 is ANQGSEA. The CDR3 DNA follows: TGCAGCGTTGAAACCGGGGTAGCGGGAGCGAGGAGAACGAATGAGCAGTACTTC. It codes for CSVETGVAGARRTNEQYF.

This clonotype showed up just a few times. DNA of the CDR3: TGTGCCAGCAGCTTAAGTCCCGGGGACTTCTCCTACGAGCAGTACTTC. Its translation is CASSLSPGDFSYEQYF. The V call is TRBV7-2, the J call TRBJ2-7; TRBD2 is a possible D gene (6 bases). The CDR3 loop spans 16 amino acids. The V gene lost 2 bases and the J gene lost 0 bases, with 14 bases spanning the gap. Germline V gene lookup returns CDR1 SGHTA and CDR2 FQGNSA.

The V and J genes are TRBV9 and TRBJ2-3; 10 bases match TRBD2. The CDR3 is 16 amino acids. V shed 0 bases and J 5 bases; nucleotides not matched to a gene: 6. Looked up from germline, CDR1 is SGDLS and CDR2 is YYNGEE. CDR3 DNA: TGTGCCAGCAGCGTAGGATCTAGCGGGGGCAGAGATACGCAGTATTTT. Residues: CASSVGSSGGRDTQYF.

This clonotype was seen more than once but under ten times. The J gene is TRBJ2-5, the V gene TRBV9; 13 nucleotides match TRBD2. The CDR3 sequence is 17 residues long. The germline V gene encodes CDR1 SGDLS and CDR2 YYNGEE. The trim removed 4 bases at V and 0 bases at J, leaving 6 bases unmatched. The CDR3 spells CASSPRLAGGYQETQYF. In nucleotides, the CDR3 is TGTGCCAGCAGCCCCCGACTAGCGGGAGGTTACCAAGAGACCCAGTACTTC.

Written as DNA, the CDR3 is TGTGCCAGCAGCACCGGACAGGGACGCTTCTTTGGAAACACCATATATTTT. Protein: CASSTGQGRFFGNTIYF. The genes are TRBV4-2 and TRBJ1-3, with 8 bases matching TRBD1. CDR3 length: 17 residues. J was trimmed by 3 bases and V by 5 bases; bases with no gene match: 12. Germline V CDR1 and CDR2: LGHNA, YNFKEQ.

This clonotype was counted only a few times. The chain joins TRBV11-2 to TRBJ2-7; TRBD2 matches at 10 bases. Germline V CDR1 and CDR2: SGHAT, FQNNGV. The V gene end was trimmed by 1 base and the J gene end by 7 bases; junction bases not matched to a gene: 13. This CDR3 is 17 amino acids long. The CDR3: CASSLGVGTSALGEQYF. The CDR3 DNA reads as TGTGCCAGCAGCTTAGGCGTCGGGACTAGCGCCCTCGGGGAGCAGTACTTC.

The chain carries TRBV20-1 and TRBJ1-5, with TRBD1 identical over 8 bases. CDR3 length: 13 residues. After removal of 3 bases from V and 7 bases from J, the junction contained 5 bases not matched to a gene. Germline CDR1 reads DFQATT; CDR2 reads SNEGSKA (reference sequence). The CDR3: CSASSDRDQPQHF. The CDR3 nucleotides read TGCAGTGCTAGCTCGGACAGGGACCAGCCCCAGCATTTT.

This clonotype was detected only a few times. The chain uses TRBV11-2 and TRBJ2-5; 8 bases fit TRBD1. The J call may be mistaken, given a closer DNA end match to TRBJ2-7. Per germline, CDR1 SGHAT and CDR2 FQNNGV. This CDR3 has 15 amino acids. The CDR3 coding sequence is TGTGCCAGCAGCTTAAACAACAGGGGGTCCTACGAGCAGTACTTC. As protein: CASSLNNRGSYEQYF.

The genes are TRBV6-5 and TRBJ1-2; 7 nucleotides agree with TRBD1. The length of the CDR3 is 14 residues. The junction had 12 bases not matched to a gene; V was cut back by 6 bases and J by 8 bases. CDR1 and CDR2 from the germline V gene are MNHEY and SVGAGI. In nucleotides, the CDR3 is TGTGCCAGCAGGAGAGATTACAGGGGAGGAGGCTACACCTTC. Amino acids: CASRRDYRGGGYTF.

This clonotype was detected only a few times. At one boundary the junction diverges from the germline segment, which might be a read error. This sequence joins TRBV28 and TRBJ2-7, with unresolved D. The CDR3 runs 11 residues. Per germline, CDR1 MDHEN and CDR2 SYDVKM. The DNA of the CDR3 is TGTGCCAGCAGTTTAAGCTACGAGCGGTACTTC. This translates into CASSLSYERYF.